This T cell receptor beta chain derives from a study of shared clonotypes between healthy human individuals. Across the study: Each donor's CD8 memory used one plate, CD8 naive two, each CD4 subset three.

All the donors were Caucasian adults who lived in Nashville, Tennessee. Study conclusions and caveats: Generation probability values for non-shared clonotypes were lower than those for clonotypes shared by all four donors. Limited genetic and exposure-history diversity came from having few donors.

For this clone: The antigen is undetermined.

The junction had 12 bases not matched to a gene; V was cut back by 4 bases and J by 4 bases. CDR1 SGHNT and CDR2 YYREEE come from the germline V gene (reference sequence). This CDR3 has 17 residues. TCRdb's copy holds only in-frame clones and misses some; the assay was immunoSEQ multiplex PCR. This sample has approximately 2,300,000 clones, with about nine tenths found just once. What was sequenced was naive CD4+ T cells from PBMCs. Subset in this sample: CD45RA+ positively selected. The rearrangement joins TRBV5-4 to TRBJ1-2; 11 bases match TRBD1. The sequence was obtained from a man between 18 and 35 years old in good health. Some clones in this sample may be carry-over from other donors' samples. CDR3 protein: CASSASAGTGGAYGYTF. CDR3 sequence (DNA): TGTGCCAGCAGCGCGTCAGCCGGGACAGGGGGGGCCTATGGCTACACCTTC.